These T cell receptor beta chains were read from a single sample in a study of OX40 agonist ivuxolimab in advanced cancers. Some clones are missing from TCRdb's copy, which holds only in-frame ones; the method was immunoSEQ multiplex PCR. The table has about 77,000 clones, 85% to 90% seen once; the top ten hold roughly 0.62%. The material sequenced was CD4+ or CD8+ T cells sorted from blood, taken in a trial of the OX40 agonist ivuxolimab. All receptors derive from an adult with an advanced solid tumor such as melanoma, head and neck, liver or kidney cancer. Each CDR3 is given with its conserved first and last residue. Each record gives: clone size, D gene, V gene, J gene, CDR3 DNA, CDR3 protein. The D gene is left open where the match is weak. Size is omitted from some rows. Given values are once, few, many or a class for expanded clones.

once	-	TRBV4-3	TRBJ1-2	TGCGCCAGCAGCCGTGACAGGACTAACTATGGCTACACCTTC	CASSRDRTNYGYTF
-	-	TRBV19	TRBJ2-3	TGTGCCAGTAAACCGGGGGACGGAGATACGCAGTATTTT	CASKPGDGDTQYF
-	TRBD1	TRBV7-2	TRBJ1-5	TGTGCCAGCAGCTCAAGACAGGGTAGGGGCAATCAGCCCCAGCATTTT	CASSSRQGRGNQPQHF
-	-	TRBV25-1	TRBJ1-1	TGTGCCAGCAGTGATCCCACGGCGGCCCGACGTGAAGCTTTCTTT	CASSDPTAARREAFF
once	-	TRBV2	TRBJ1-2	TGTGCCAGCTACCGGGACAAGGTGAACTATGGCTACACCTTC	CASYRDKVNYGYTF
-	-	TRBV30	TRBJ1-1	TGTGCCTGGAGCCAGGGCAGGGACACTGAAGCTTTCTTT	CAWSQGRDTEAFF
few	-	TRBV14	TRBJ1-3	TGTGCCAGCAGCCCGCGACAATCTGGAAACACCATATATTTT	CASSPRQSGNTIYF
-	-	TRBV6-6	TRBJ2-5	TGTGCCAGCAGCAACGGGGAAGAGACCCAGTACTTC	CASSNGEETQYF
-	TRBD1	TRBV2	TRBJ2-7	TGTGCCAGCACCCGGGGACAGGGGGCGGCCTACGAGCAGTACTTC	CASTRGQGAAYEQYF
-	-	TRBV4-3	TRBJ1-1	TGCGCCAGCAGCCAAGGAAGGCTAGAGAACACTGAAGCTTTCTTT	CASSQGRLENTEAFF
-	-	TRBV7-9	TRBJ1-2	TGTGCCAGCAGCTTAGACGCCAACTATGGCTACACCTTC	CASSLDANYGYTF
-	-	TRBV6-5	TRBJ1-6	TGTGCCAGCAGTTACAAGGGGAGCTCCTATAATTCACCCCTCCACTTT	CASSYKGSSYNSPLHF
-	TRBD1	TRBV2	TRBJ2-7	TGTGCCAGCTTCCGGGACAGGTTTGACGAGCAGTACTTC	CASFRDRFDEQYF
few	-	TRBV27	TRBJ2-7	TGTGCCAGCAGCCCCTTAGGGGGAGCGAACTACGAGCAGTACTTC	CASSPLGGANYEQYF
-	TRBD1	TRBV10-2	TRBJ1-5	TGCGCCAGCAGTAAGGGACAGGGGAGGGGAAGCAATCAGCCCCAGCATTTT	CASSKGQGRGSNQPQHF